One and the same sample provided the 18 T cell receptor beta chains below, sequenced in a study of blood T cell repertoires in COVID-19. Libraries were prepared by immunoSEQ multiplex PCR; TCRdb keeps only in-frame clonotypes and omits some of them. Altogether about 240,000 clones are present, about nine tenths being singletons, with the ten largest covering 6% to 9%. What was sequenced was peripheral blood. All receptors come from a man in his sixties who had recovered from COVID-19.

V gene TRBV11-2 combines with J gene TRBJ2-2, with D perhaps TRBD2 (7 bases). This CDR3 has 15 amino acids. Trimming cost V 3 bases and J 7 bases, with 15 bases left between them. From germline, CDR1 is SGHAT and CDR2 FQNNGV. CDR3 in amino acids: CASSFFGGRDGELFF. The CDR3 region has the DNA TGTGCCAGCAGCTTCTTCGGGGGGCGGGACGGGGAGCTGTTTTTT.

The chain employs TRBV4-2 and TRBJ1-6, with D possibly being TRBD1 (6 bases). The germline V and J ends were trimmed by 1 base and 8 bases, with 15 bases remaining between them. The CDR3 is 16 residues long. Germline V gene sequence: CDR1 LGHNA, CDR2 YNFKEQ. In DNA, the CDR3 is TGTGCCAGCAGCCAAGGTTTCTCCGCAGGGGATTCACCCCTCCACTTT. It translates to CASSQGFSAGDSPLHF.

V usage is TRBV7-2 and J usage is TRBJ2-3; D perhaps matches TRBD2 (5 bases). This CDR3 has 16 amino acids. The V end was cut by 0 bases, the J end by 5 bases, with 15 bases between. CDR1 and CDR2 (germline): SGHTA, FQGNSA. The CDR3 sequence: CASSLASSRRLDTQYF. The CDR3 region has the DNA TGTGCCAGCAGCTTAGCGTCTAGCCGGAGACTAGATACGCAGTATTTT.

The J gene is TRBJ2-1, the V gene TRBV2; 9 bases are a match to TRBD1. With 6 bases clipped from V and 1 base from J, the junction kept 4 bases outside the gene matches. Germline lookup yields CDR1 SNHLY and CDR2 FYNNEI. This CDR3 spans 15 amino acids. DNA of the CDR3: TGTGCCAGCAGCACAGGGGGCGCATCCTACAATGAGCAGTTCTTC. This codes for CASSTGGASYNEQFF.

CDR3 sequence reads: CASSLLGDTQYF. Written as DNA, the CDR3 is TGCGCCAGCAGCTTACTCGGAGATACGCAGTATTTT. The chain couples TRBV5-1 to TRBJ2-3; D unclear. The germline V gene encodes CDR1 SGHRS and CDR2 YFSETQ. Trimming shortened V by 2 bases and J by 5 bases, and 6 bases separated the two germline ends. The CDR3 extends over 12 amino acids.

V gene TRBV3-1 (or the pseudogene TRBV3-2) combines with J gene TRBJ1-2; no definite D call. CDR3 size: 12 residues. The germline gives CDR1 LGHDT, CDR2 YNNKEL (reference sequence). V was trimmed by 10 bases and J by 1 base, leaving 10 bases between them. CDR3 amino acids: CATSGSNYGYTF. The DNA of the CDR3 is TGTGCCACCTCCGGGAGTAACTATGGCTACACCTTC.

This clone was recorded once. The J gene is TRBJ2-3, the V gene TRBV5-4; the D gene is possibly TRBD2 (6 bases). This CDR3 is 17 amino acids long. Per germline, CDR1 SGHNT and CDR2 YYREEE (reference sequence). The V and J ends lost 3 bases and 1 base respectively, with 18 bases between them. CDR3 nucleotide sequence: TGTGCCAGCAGCTCACTCACACTAGCAGACCGCACAGATACGCAGTATTTT. Amino acids: CASSSLTLADRTDTQYF.

This sequence joins TRBV5-1 and TRBJ2-1; 7 bases align to TRBD1. CDR1 and CDR2 (germline): SGHRS, YFSETQ. Trimming took 4 bases from V and 15 from J; bases not matched to a gene: 16. This CDR3 is built from 14 residues. The CDR3 protein is CASSTGTAQSLPFF. The CDR3 DNA sequence: TGCGCCAGCAGCACAGGGACAGCCCAATCTCTTCCGTTCTTC.

The CDR3 nucleotides are TGTGCCAGCAGCTTACGGGATGAGCAGTTCTTC. Its protein product is CASSLRDEQFF. The chain has TRBV5-5 and TRBJ2-1, with D unresolved. CDR3 size: 11 residues. The V end was cut by 2 bases, the J end by 8 bases, with 5 bases between. Germline-derived CDR1 and CDR2 are SGHKS and YYEKEE (reference sequence).

This clone was counted a single time. This chain joins TRBV20-1 and TRBJ2-2, with 9 bases lining up with TRBD1. The CDR3 totals 14 residues. The junction had 3 bases not matched to a gene; V was cut back by 3 bases and J by 4 bases. CDR1 DFQATT and CDR2 SNEGSKA come from the germline V gene (reference sequence). The CDR3 loop reads CSASGTGSTGELFF. Written as DNA, the CDR3 is TGCAGTGCTAGTGGGACAGGGTCCACCGGGGAGCTGTTTTTT.

The CDR3 protein is CASSATGGAGYGYTF. CDR3 nucleotide sequence: TGTGCCAGCAGTGCAACAGGGGGCGCCGGCTATGGCTACACCTTC. V is TRBV27 and J is TRBJ1-2, with 9 bases that match TRBD1. The length of the CDR3 is 15 residues. Germline CDR1 reads MNHEY; CDR2 reads SMNVEV (reference sequence). V gave up 5 bases and J gave up 4 bases; unmatched junction bases: 8.

The V gene is TRBV7-6, the J gene TRBJ2-7; possibly TRBD2 for D (6 bases). Germline V gene data show CDR1 as SGHVS and CDR2 as FNYEAQ. This CDR3 spans 18 amino acids. V shed 2 bases and J shed 2 bases, with 22 bases lying between them. CDR3 in amino acids: CASSLRPPVRGETYEQYV. CDR3 nucleotides: TGTGCCAGCAGCTTAAGACCGCCTGTCCGCGGGGAAACCTACGAGCAGTACGTC.

The V call is TRBV19, the J call TRBJ1-6; no clear D. This CDR3 spans 15 amino acids. CDR1 is LNHDA and CDR2 is SQIVND in the germline V gene (reference sequence). V lost 3 bases and J lost 2, with 8 bases in between. CDR3 sequence: CASSMRETYNSPLHF. For the CDR3, the DNA is TGTGCCAGTAGTATGCGGGAAACCTATAATTCACCCCTCCACTTT.

The V gene is TRBV9, the J gene TRBJ1-2; 7 bases agree with TRBD1. Trimming at V came to 2 bases and at J to 5 bases, leaving 9 bases not matched to a gene. CDR3 length: 15 amino acids. Germline CDR1 is SGDLS and CDR2 is YYNGEE. CDR3 in amino acids: CASSVRDSAIYGYTF. The DNA for the CDR3 is TGTGCCAGCAGCGTGAGGGACAGCGCCATTTATGGCTACACCTTC. Based on the CDR3 plus reference TRBV9 and TRBJ1-2, the full variable domain is DSGVTQTPKHLITATGQRVTLRCSPRSGDLSVYWYQQSLDQGLQFLIQYYNGEERAKGNILERFSAQQFPDLHSELNLSSLELGDSALYFCASSVRDSAIYGYTFGSGTRLTVV.

V usage is TRBV5-1 and J usage is TRBJ1-1, with D tentatively TRBD1 (5 bases). This CDR3 has 15 residues. The germline gives CDR1 SGHRS, CDR2 YFSETQ. V lost 0 bases, J lost 4 bases, and 13 bases lay in between. CDR3: CASSLGAGTVTEAFF. The DNA of the CDR3 is TGCGCCAGCAGCTTGGGGGCAGGGACTGTCACTGAAGCTTTCTTT.

The chain links TRBV19 to TRBJ1-3; D may be TRBD1 (5 bases). Trimming shortened V by 6 bases and J by 2 bases, and 11 bases separated the two germline ends. CDR1 and CDR2 (germline): LNHDA, SQIVND (reference sequence). CDR3 length: 14 residues. The CDR3 DNA sequence: TGTGCCAGTAGCTCCAGGGATCCTGGAAACACCATATATTTT. Translating gives CASSSRDPGNTIYF.

The chain carries TRBV2 and TRBJ1-4; 7 nucleotides match TRBD1. V shed 4 bases, J shed 11 bases, and the junction held 13 bases outside the gene matches. The CDR3 has 15 amino acids. The germline gives CDR1 SNHLY, CDR2 FYNNEI. In DNA, the CDR3 is TGTGCCAGCAGTGGGCTGGACAGGACTCCCTCTAAACTGTTTTTT. It encodes CASSGLDRTPSKLFF. Drawing the rest from reference TRBV2 and TRBJ1-4, the complete variable domain is EPEVTQTPSHQVTQMGQEVILRCVPISNHLYFYWYRQILGQKVEFLVSFYNNEISEKSEIFDDQFSVERPDGSNFTLKIRSTKLEDSAMYFCASSGLDRTPSKLFFGSGTQLSVL.

The chain uses TRBV29-1 and TRBJ2-2; TRBD1 aligns across 7 bases. Germline lookup yields CDR1 SQVTM and CDR2 ANQGSEA. V lost 5 bases and J lost 2; bases outside the gene matches: 5. The CDR3 covers 14 residues. DNA for the CDR3: TGCAGCGTTATAGACAGGGTAAACACCGGGGAGCTGTTTTTT. Its protein product is CSVIDRVNTGELFF.